This is a list of T cell receptor beta chains from one sample in a study of cytomegalovirus exposure and HLA in healthy donors. Profiled with immunoSEQ multiplex PCR; TCRdb holds only in-frame clones, not every one. The sample has 150,000 to 200,000 clones, about four fifths seen once. The sequencing input was PBMCs. These receptors were collected from a woman aged 40 to 50 in good health and CMV-seronegative. Both conserved end residues are trimmed from each CDR3. The size of a clone is reported for some rows only, either as once, few or many, or as a class for expanded clones.

clone_size: -; v_call: TRBV2; j_call: TRBJ2-3; cdr3_aa: ASTREGGITDTQY
clone_size: -; v_call: TRBV18; j_call: TRBJ1-2; cdr3_aa: ASSPGRLFTDYGYT
clone_size: -; v_call: TRBV7-7; j_call: TRBJ2-2; cdr3_aa: ASSLSSTANTGELF
clone_size: -; v_call: TRBV18; j_call: TRBJ1-1; cdr3_aa: ASSPPNRRNTEAF
clone_size: -; v_call: TRBV5-1; j_call: TRBJ2-3; cdr3_aa: ASSSSGVVSTDTQY
clone_size: few; v_call: TRBV25-1; j_call: TRBJ1-1; cdr3_aa: ASSEAHGVGRTEAF
clone_size: -; v_call: TRBV4-3; j_call: TRBJ1-4; cdr3_aa: ASSQDHLGGRDEKLF
clone_size: -; v_call: TRBV6-6; j_call: TRBJ2-1; cdr3_aa: ASSEPNRGPYNGQF
clone_size: -; v_call: TRBV5-1; j_call: TRBJ1-4; cdr3_aa: ASSLLLTGAANEKLF
clone_size: -; v_call: TRBV5-6; j_call: TRBJ1-1; cdr3_aa: ASSSYRGQAEAF
clone_size: -; v_call: TRBV6-6; j_call: TRBJ1-3; cdr3_aa: ASSLDSSSGNTIY